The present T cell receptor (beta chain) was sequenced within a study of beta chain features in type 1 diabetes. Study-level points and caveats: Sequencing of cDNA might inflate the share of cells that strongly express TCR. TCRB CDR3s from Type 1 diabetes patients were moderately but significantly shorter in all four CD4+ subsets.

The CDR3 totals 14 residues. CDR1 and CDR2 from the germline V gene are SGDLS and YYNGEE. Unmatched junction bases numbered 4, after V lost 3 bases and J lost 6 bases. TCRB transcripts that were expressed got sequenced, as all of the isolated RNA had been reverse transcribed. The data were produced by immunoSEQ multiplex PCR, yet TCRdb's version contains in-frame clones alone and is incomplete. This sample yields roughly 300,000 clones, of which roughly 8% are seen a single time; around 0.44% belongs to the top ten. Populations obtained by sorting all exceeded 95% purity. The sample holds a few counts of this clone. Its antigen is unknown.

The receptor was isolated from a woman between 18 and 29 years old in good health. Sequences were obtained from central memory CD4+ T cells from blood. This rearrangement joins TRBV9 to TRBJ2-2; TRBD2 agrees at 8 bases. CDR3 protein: CASSEGLVSGELFF. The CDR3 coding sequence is TGTGCCAGCAGCGAGGGACTAGTTTCCGGGGAGCTGTTTTTT.